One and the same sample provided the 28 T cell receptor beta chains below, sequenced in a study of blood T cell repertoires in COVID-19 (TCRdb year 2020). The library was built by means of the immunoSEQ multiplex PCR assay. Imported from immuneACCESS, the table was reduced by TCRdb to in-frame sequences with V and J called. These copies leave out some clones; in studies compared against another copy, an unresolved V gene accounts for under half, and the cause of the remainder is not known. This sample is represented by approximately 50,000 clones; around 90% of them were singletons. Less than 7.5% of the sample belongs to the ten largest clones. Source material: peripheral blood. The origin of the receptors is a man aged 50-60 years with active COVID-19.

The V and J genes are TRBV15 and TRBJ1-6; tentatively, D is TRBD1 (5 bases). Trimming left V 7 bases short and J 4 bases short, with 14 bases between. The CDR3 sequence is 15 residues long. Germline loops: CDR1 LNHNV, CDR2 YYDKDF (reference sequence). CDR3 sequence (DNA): TGTGCCACCACCGACAGAGAACAATATAATTCACCCCTCCACTTT. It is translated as CATTDREQYNSPLHF.

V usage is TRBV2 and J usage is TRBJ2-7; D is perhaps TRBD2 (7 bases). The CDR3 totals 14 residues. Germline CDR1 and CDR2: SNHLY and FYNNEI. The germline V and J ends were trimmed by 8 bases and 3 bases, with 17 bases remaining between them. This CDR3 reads CASGGGRGHYEQYF. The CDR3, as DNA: TGTGCCAGCGGTGGCGGGCGGGGGCACTACGAGCAGTACTTC. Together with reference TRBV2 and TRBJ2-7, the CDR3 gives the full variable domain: EPEVTQTPSHQVTQMGQEVILRCVPISNHLYFYWYRQILGQKVEFLVSFYNNEISEKSEIFDDQFSVERPDGSNFTLKIRSTKLEDSAMYFCASGGGRGHYEQYFGPGTRLTVT.

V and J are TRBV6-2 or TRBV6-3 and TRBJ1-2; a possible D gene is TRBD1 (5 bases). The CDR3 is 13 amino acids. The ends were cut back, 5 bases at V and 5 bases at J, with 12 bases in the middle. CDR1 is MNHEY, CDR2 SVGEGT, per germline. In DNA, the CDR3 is TGTGCCAGCAGTAAGGGGTACTGGTATGGCTACACCTTC. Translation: CASSKGYWYGYTF.

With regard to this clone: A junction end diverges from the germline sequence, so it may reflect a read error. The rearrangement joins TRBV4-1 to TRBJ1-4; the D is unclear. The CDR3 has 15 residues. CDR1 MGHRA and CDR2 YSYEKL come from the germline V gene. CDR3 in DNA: TGCGCCAGCACCAAAGAAGAATCGGGGAATGCAAAACTGTTTTTT. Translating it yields CASTKEESGNAKLFF.

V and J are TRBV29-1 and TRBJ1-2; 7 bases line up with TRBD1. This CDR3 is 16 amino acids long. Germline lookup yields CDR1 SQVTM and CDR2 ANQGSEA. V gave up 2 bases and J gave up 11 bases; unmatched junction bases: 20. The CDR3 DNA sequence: TGCAGCGTTGAAATTTCGTCCGACAGGGAATGGTTCGAGTACACCTTC. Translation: CSVEISSDREWFEYTF.

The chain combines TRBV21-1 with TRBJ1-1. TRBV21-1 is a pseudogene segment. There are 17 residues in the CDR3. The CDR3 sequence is CASSKVETADMNTEAFF. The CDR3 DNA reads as TGTGCCAGCAGCAAAGTGGAGACGGCTGATATGAACACTGAAGCTTTCTTT.

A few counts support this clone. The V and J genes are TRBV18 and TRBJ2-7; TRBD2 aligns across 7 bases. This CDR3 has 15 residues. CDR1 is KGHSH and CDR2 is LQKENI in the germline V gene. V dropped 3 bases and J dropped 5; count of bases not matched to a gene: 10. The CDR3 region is CASSPWAGDFHEQYF. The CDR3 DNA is TGTGCCAGCTCACCCTGGGCGGGAGACTTTCACGAGCAGTACTTC.

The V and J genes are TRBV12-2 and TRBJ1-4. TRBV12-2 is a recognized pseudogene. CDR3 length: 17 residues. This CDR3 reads CASRSAQGRGSNEKLFF. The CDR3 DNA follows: TGTGCAAGTCGCTCGGCCCAGGGGAGGGGTTCCAATGAAAAACTGTTTTTT.

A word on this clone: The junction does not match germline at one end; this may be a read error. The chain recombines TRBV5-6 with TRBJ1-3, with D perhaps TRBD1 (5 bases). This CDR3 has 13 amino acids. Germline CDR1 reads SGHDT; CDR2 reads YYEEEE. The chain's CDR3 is CASSLSGGKTIYF. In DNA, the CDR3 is TGTGCCAGCAGCTTAAGCGGGGGAAAGACCATATATTTT.

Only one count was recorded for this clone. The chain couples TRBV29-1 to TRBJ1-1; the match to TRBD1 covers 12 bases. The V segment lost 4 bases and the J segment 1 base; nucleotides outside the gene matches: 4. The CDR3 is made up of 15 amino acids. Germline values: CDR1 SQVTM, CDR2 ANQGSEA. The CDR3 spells CSVGGTGGWNTEAFF. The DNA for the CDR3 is TGCAGCGTTGGAGGGACAGGGGGCTGGAACACTGAAGCTTTCTTT.

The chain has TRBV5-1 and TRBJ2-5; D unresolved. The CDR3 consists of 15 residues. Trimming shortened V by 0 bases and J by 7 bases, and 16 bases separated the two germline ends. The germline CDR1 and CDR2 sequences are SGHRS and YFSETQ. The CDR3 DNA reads TGCGCCAGCAGCTTGGCCGCCACCAGATCACGGACCCAGTACTTC. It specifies CASSLAATRSRTQYF. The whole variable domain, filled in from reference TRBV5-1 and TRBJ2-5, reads KAGVTQTPRYLIKTRGQQVTLSCSPISGHRSVSWYQQTPGQGLQFLFEYFSETQRNKGNFPGRFSGRQFSNSRSEMNVSTLELGDSALYLCASSLAATRSRTQYFGPGTRLLVL.

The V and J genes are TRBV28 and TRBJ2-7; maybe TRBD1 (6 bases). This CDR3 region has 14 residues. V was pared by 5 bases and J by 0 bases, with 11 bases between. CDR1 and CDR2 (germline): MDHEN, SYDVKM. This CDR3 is CASSPPDSSYEQYF. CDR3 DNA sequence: TGTGCCAGCAGTCCTCCGGACAGCTCCTACGAGCAGTACTTC.

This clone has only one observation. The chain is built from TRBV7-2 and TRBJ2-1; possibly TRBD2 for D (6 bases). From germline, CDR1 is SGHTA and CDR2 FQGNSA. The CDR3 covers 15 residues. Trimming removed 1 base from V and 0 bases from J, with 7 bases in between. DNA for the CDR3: TGTGCCAGCAGCTTAGGGGGGGACTCCTACAATGAGCAGTTCTTC. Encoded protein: CASSLGGDSYNEQFF.

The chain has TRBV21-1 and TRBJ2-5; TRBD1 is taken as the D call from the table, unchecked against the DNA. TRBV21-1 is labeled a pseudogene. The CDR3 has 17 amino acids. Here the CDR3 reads CASSLLSRGRGQETQYF. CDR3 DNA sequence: TGTGCCAGCAGCTTACTCAGCAGGGGGCGCGGGCAAGAGACCCAGTACTTC.

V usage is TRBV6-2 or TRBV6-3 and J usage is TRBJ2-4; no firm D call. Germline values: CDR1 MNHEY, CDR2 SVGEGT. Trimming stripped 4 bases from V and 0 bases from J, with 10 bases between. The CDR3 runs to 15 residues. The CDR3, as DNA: TGTGCCAGCAGTTCCCGTTTAGTAGCCAAAAACATTCAGTACTTC. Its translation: CASSSRLVAKNIQYF.

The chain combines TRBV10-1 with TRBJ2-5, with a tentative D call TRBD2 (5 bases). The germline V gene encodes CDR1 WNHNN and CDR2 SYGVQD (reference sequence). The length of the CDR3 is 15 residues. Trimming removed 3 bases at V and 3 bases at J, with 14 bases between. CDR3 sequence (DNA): TGCGCCAGCAGTGAACTAGAGAACGGTAAAGAGACCCAGTACTTC. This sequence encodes CASSELENGKETQYF.

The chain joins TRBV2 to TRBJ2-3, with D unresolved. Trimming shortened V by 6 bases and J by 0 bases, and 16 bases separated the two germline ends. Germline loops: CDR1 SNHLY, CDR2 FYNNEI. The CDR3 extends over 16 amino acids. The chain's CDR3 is CASRRTTAPSTDTQYF. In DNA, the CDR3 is TGTGCCAGCAGGCGTACAACAGCCCCAAGCACAGATACGCAGTATTTT.

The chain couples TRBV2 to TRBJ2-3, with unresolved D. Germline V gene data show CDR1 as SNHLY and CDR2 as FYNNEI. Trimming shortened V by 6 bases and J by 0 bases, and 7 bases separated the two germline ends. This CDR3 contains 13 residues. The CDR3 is CASRSRSTDTQYF. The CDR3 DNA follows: TGTGCCAGCAGGTCGAGAAGCACAGATACGCAGTATTTT.

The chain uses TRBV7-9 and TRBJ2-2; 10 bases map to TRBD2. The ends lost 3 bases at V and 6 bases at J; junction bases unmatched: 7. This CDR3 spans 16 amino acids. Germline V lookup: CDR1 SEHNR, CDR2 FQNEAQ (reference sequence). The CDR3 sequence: CASSFSGRPKAGELFF. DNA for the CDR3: TGTGCCAGCAGCTTTAGCGGGAGGCCTAAGGCCGGGGAGCTGTTTTTT. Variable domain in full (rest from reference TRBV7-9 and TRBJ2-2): DTGVSQNPRHKITKRGQNVTFRCDPISEHNRLYWYRQTLGQGPEFLTYFQNEAQLEKSRLLSDRFSAERPKGSFSTLEIQRTEQGDSAMYLCASSFSGRPKAGELFFGEGSRLTVL.

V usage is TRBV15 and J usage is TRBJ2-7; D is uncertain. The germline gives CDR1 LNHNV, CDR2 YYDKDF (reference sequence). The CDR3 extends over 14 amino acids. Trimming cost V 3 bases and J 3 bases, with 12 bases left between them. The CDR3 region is CATSSGVVGYEQYF. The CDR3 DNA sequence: TGTGCCACCAGCAGTGGAGTGGTGGGCTACGAGCAGTACTTC.

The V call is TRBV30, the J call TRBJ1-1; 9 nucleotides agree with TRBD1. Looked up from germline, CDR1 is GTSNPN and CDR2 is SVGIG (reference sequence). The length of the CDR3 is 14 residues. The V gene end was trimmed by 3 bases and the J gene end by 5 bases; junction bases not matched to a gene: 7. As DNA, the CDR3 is TGTGCCTGGAGAACAGGGGGCGCGTGGACTGAAGCTTTCTTT. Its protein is CAWRTGGAWTEAFF.

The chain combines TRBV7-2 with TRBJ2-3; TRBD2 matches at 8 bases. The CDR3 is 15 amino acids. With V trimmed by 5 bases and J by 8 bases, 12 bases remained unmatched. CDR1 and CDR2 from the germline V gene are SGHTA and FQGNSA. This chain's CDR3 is CASSGGAGVLGTQYF. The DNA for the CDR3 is TGTGCCAGCAGCGGGGGAGCGGGAGTGCTGGGTACGCAGTATTTT.

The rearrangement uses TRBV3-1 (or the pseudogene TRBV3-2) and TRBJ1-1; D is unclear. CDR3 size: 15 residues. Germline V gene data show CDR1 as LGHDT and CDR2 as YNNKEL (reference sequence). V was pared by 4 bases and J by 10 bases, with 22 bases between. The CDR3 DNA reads TGTGCCAGCAGCCTCTCGACTACCCGTTCTCGCGGAGCTTTCTTT. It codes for CASSLSTTRSRGAFF.

The CDR3 region is CASSLRSTSTDTQYF. Here the CDR3 DNA reads TGTGCCAGCAGCTTACGGAGCACTAGCACAGATACGCAGTATTTT. J is TRBJ2-3 and V is TRBV7-6, with no clear D. Germline values: CDR1 SGHVS, CDR2 FNYEAQ. The CDR3 consists of 15 residues. The germline V and J ends were trimmed by 2 bases and 0 bases, with 9 bases remaining between them.

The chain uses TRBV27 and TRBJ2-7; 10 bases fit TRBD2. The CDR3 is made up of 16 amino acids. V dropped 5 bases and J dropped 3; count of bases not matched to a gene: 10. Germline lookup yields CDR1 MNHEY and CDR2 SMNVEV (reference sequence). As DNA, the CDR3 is TGTGCCAGCAGTCGAACCTTAGCGGGGGGCCTCTACGAGCAGTACTTC. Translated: CASSRTLAGGLYEQYF.

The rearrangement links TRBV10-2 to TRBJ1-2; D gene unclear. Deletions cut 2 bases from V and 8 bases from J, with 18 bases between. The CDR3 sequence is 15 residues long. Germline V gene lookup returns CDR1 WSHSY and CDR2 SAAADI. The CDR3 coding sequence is TGCGCCAGCAGTGAGGGGCACACTCCGGCCAGAGGCTACACCTTC. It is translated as CASSEGHTPARGYTF.

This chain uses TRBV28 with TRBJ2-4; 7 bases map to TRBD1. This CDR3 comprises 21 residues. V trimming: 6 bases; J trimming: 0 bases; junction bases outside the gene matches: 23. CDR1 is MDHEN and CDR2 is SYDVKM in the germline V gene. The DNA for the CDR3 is TGTGCCAGCAGACCTTTTATCCGACAGGGCGGAGGTTCACTAGCCAAAAACATTCAGTACTTC. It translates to CASRPFIRQGGGSLAKNIQYF.

The CDR3 DNA sequence: TGTGCCAGCATTCGGACAGGGTCCTACGAGCAGTACTTC. As protein: CASIRTGSYEQYF. The rearrangement links TRBV12-3 or TRBV12-4 to TRBJ2-7, with 8 bases lining up with TRBD1. J lost 1 base, V lost 7 bases, and 3 bases had no gene match. The CDR3 extends over 13 amino acids.